This is a list of T cell receptor beta chains from one sample in a study of cytomegalovirus exposure and HLA in healthy donors. Libraries were prepared by immunoSEQ multiplex PCR; TCRdb keeps only in-frame clonotypes and omits some of them. The data hold about 89,000 clones, with approximately 81% observed a single time. The specimen was PBMCs. The receptor source for this set is a man in his forties in good health and CMV-seropositive. The CDR3 runs from the conserved cysteine through the conserved F or W. A D gene is named only where the DNA matches it firmly. Clone size is not always given. Where it is, it says once, few, many or a class for expanded clones.

d_gene	abundance	v_gene	len	j_gene	CDR3aa	CDR3nt
TRBD2	.	TRBV2	16	TRBJ2-3	CASSVTSGGGTDTQYF	TGTGCCAGCAGCGTCACTAGCGGGGGTGGAACAGATACGCAGTATTTT
TRBD1	few	TRBV4-1	15	TRBJ1-1	CASSQVQGAHREAFF	TGCGCCAGCAGCCAAGTTCAGGGGGCCCACCGGGAAGCTTTCTTT
TRBD2	.	TRBV29-1	15	TRBJ2-2	CSVKLAGGPGGELFF	TGCAGCGTTAAGCTAGCGGGGGGGCCTGGCGGGGAGCTGTTTTTT
TRBD2	.	TRBV28	16	TRBJ2-1	CASTVPGLAGFNEQFF	TGTGCCAGCACAGTCCCGGGACTAGCGGGTTTCAATGAGCAGTTCTTC
TRBD2	.	TRBV7-2	16	TRBJ2-1	CASSLVGTSADNEQFF	TGTGCCAGCAGCTTAGTAGGGACTAGCGCTGACAATGAGCAGTTCTTC
.	.	TRBV7-9	16	TRBJ2-2	CASSLSGGSNTGELFF	TGTGCCAGCAGCTTAAGTGGCGGGTCGAACACCGGGGAGCTGTTTTTT
TRBD1	once	TRBV18	14	TRBJ1-2	CASSPSGGFYGYTF	TGTGCCAGCTCACCTTCAGGGGGCTTCTATGGCTACACCTTC
.	.	TRBV28	15	TRBJ2-7	CASTVGGETSYEQYF	TGTGCCAGCACCGTAGGGGGGGAGACCTCCTACGAGCAGTACTTC
TRBD1	.	TRBV6-6	13	TRBJ1-2	CASRSRDSYGYTF	TGTGCCAGCAGAAGCCGGGACAGCTATGGCTACACCTTC
TRBD2	.	TRBV7-2	14	TRBJ2-1	CASSPGLAWGEQFF	TGTGCCAGCAGCCCTGGACTAGCTTGGGGTGAGCAGTTCTTC
.	.	TRBV5-6	15	TRBJ2-3	CASSKKTDHTDTQYF	TGTGCCAGCAGCAAAAAAACAGATCACACAGATACGCAGTATTTT
TRBD2	.	TRBV5-6	16	TRBJ2-3	CASSYGGGGPTDTQYF	TGTGCCAGCAGTTATGGAGGCGGGGGGCCCACAGATACGCAGTATTTT
TRBD2	.	TRBV18	16	TRBJ2-5	CASSQTASGGQETQYF	TGTGCCAGCTCTCAAACTGCTAGCGGGGGTCAAGAGACCCAGTACTTC
TRBD1	.	TRBV4-1	13	TRBJ1-6	CASQDRAGSPLHF	TGCGCCAGCCAAGACAGGGCAGGCTCACCCCTCCACTTT
.	.	TRBV2	12	TRBJ1-2	CASSSDYYGYTF	TGTGCCAGCAGTAGTGACTACTATGGCTACACCTTC
.	once	TRBV10-3	14	TRBJ2-7	CAISGNSRSYEQYF	TGTGCCATCAGTGGGAACAGTCGGTCCTACGAGCAGTACTTC
TRBD2	once	TRBV7-3	15	TRBJ2-3	CASSRLAETSDTQYF	TGTGCCAGCAGTAGACTAGCGGAGACCTCAGATACGCAGTATTTT
.	.	TRBV20-1	11	TRBJ1-2	CSATGRYGYTF	TGCAGTGCCACAGGGCGTTATGGCTACACCTTC
TRBD2	.	TRBV2	17	TRBJ2-5	CASSEALAGDNQETQYF	TGTGCCAGCAGTGAAGCCCTAGCGGGGGATAACCAAGAGACCCAGTACTTC
.	.	TRBV6-1	14	TRBJ2-3	CASRRRGRTDTQYF	TGTGCCAGCAGACGGAGGGGGCGCACAGATACGCAGTATTTT
TRBD2	.	TRBV28	16	TRBJ2-7	CASGLNPGLAGGEQYF	TGTGCCAGCGGTTTAAACCCGGGACTAGCGGGAGGCGAGCAGTACTTC
.	.	TRBV15	16	TRBJ1-3	CATSTGAANSGNTIYF	TGTGCCACCAGCACTGGGGCGGCCAACTCTGGAAACACCATATATTTT
TRBD2	.	TRBV5-6	15	TRBJ2-1	CASSLAAGVLNEQFF	TGTGCCAGCAGCTTGGCTGCGGGAGTGCTGAATGAGCAGTTCTTC
.	once	TRBV5-1	14	TRBJ1-1	CASSLVRFGTEAFF	TGCGCCAGCAGCTTGGTGAGGTTTGGGACTGAAGCTTTCTTT
TRBD2	.	TRBV7-9	15	TRBJ2-3	CASSPGRARTDTQYF	TGTGCCAGCAGCCCAGGGAGGGCCCGCACAGATACGCAGTATTTT
TRBD2	.	TRBV29-1	15	TRBJ2-3	CSVEGVLAVTDTQYF	TGCAGCGTTGAGGGAGTACTAGCGGTCACAGATACGCAGTATTTT
.	.	TRBV6-6	14	TRBJ2-7	CASSYRGGEYEQYF	TGTGCCAGCAGTTACAGGGGGGGGGAGTACGAGCAGTACTTC
TRBD1	.	TRBV7-8	17	TRBJ2-6	CASSPGQVTSGANVLTF	TGTGCCAGCAGCCCGGGACAGGTGACCTCTGGGGCCAACGTCCTGACTTTC
.	.	TRBV10-2	13	TRBJ1-1	CASSAGVGTEAFF	TGCGCCAGCTCCGCAGGGGTGGGAACTGAAGCTTTCTTT
.	.	TRBV15	13	TRBJ2-2	CATMTGYGGELFF	TGTGCCACCATGACGGGGTATGGCGGGGAGCTGTTTTTT